The clone carrying this T cell receptor (beta chain) showed up just a few times. TCR beta CDR3 regions were amplified from RNA. First-round RT-PCR with HTBI primers amplified the TCR CDR3 region. Using its own MiXCR run on the multiplex PCR reads, TCRdb lists one record per CDR3 protein. The sample includes approximately 590,000 distinct CDR3 sequences, 15% to 19% of them seen just once. The source of the sample is a study of T cells in Graves' hyperthyroidism and ophthalmopathy. The V gene end was trimmed by 7 bases and the J gene end by 1 base; junction bases not matched to a gene: 10. CDR3 length: 15 amino acids. Germline V CDR1 and CDR2: SGHRS, YFSETQ.

The TCR originated in a woman younger than 45 with Graves' hyperthyroidism. This chain uses TRBV5-1 with TRBJ1-1; 7 nucleotides match TRBD1. The material sequenced was blood. The CDR3 here is CASGTAGTENTEAFF. CDR3 nucleotides: TGCGCCAGCGGGACCGCCGGGACAGAGAACACTGAAGCTTTCTTT. Variable domain in full (rest from reference TRBV5-1 and TRBJ1-1): KAGVTQTPRYLIKTRGQQVTLSCSPISGHRSVSWYQQTPGQGLQFLFEYFSETQRNKGNFPGRFSGRQFSNSRSEMNVSTLELGDSALYLCASGTAGTENTEAFFGQGTRLTVV.